This T cell receptor beta chain was documented in a study of T-cell reconstitution after alpha-beta-depleted transplantation in children (dated by TCRdb to about 2016). About the full investigation: The study quantitatively tracked T-cell immune reconstitution after TCRalphabeta/CD19-depleted allogeneic hematopoietic cell transplantation in children using TCR repertoire profiling. Beyond this particular receptor, the publication reports: Hyperexpanded clone frequencies declined over subsequent months; after one year, T-cell counts and TCRbeta diversity were mostly attributed to newly produced T cells. In some patients, the high TCRbeta diversity seen at day 60 was put down to recipient T cells and intrathymic progenitors that had survived conditioning. About two months after transplant, the apparently early recovery of alphabetaT-cell counts reportedly depended on just several hundred clones that had expanded rapidly and came from non-depleted graft cells.

With respect to this clonotype: Its antigen target is currently unknown. Base-call qualities are not available, and no considerably larger clone is one nucleotide away.

Receptor amplification or capture employed PCR. Sequencing was carried out with an Illumina HiSeq 2500. TCR libraries were prepared with molecular barcoding, using unique molecular identifiers to normalize TCRbeta repertoire quantification. Clones were called with MiXCR by TCRdb after fastp trimmed the public reads at Q25, and only in-frame beta chains were retained. Here each entry gathers all rows of one CDR3 protein and keeps the most common genes and DNA. This sample holds approximately 430,000 distinct CDR3 sequences; roughly 17% were observed only once. The ten largest clones represent 25% to 30% of the sample. What this sample's treatment or condition label stands for: allogeneic hematopoietic cell transplantation with graft depleted of TCRalphabeta T cells and CD19 B cells. The transplant recipients were children given TCRalphabeta/CD19-depleted allogeneic hematopoietic cell grafts. This specimen consisted of PBMCs, mostly from graft donor cells, obtained 360 days after TCRalphabeta/CD19-depleted stem cell transplant. This sequence originates from a boy under two years old who had a stem cell transplant for Wiskott-Aldrich syndrome, so the T cells may come from the graft donor.

The DNA reads TGTGCCAGCTCAACACTTGGACAGGGCACAGATACGCAGTATTTT. Its product reads: CASSTLGQGTDTQYF. The chain is assembled from TRBV18 and TRBJ2-3, with 7 junctional bases fitting TRBD1. Clipping removes 5 bases from V and 1 base from J, with 6 as the unmatched junction base count. Reading from cysteine to phenylalanine, the CDR3 counts 15 amino acids. Only the CDR3 portion is preserved as DNA: 45 bases, with reading frame beginning at the first base. The CDR1 and CDR2 encoded by the germline V gene are KGHSH and LQKENI. Joined to the reference TRBV18 and TRBJ2-3 proteins, this CDR3 gives the full variable domain: NAGVMQNPRHLVRRRGQEARLRCSPMKGHSHVYWYRQLPEEGLKFMVYLQKENIIDESGMPKERFSAEFPKEGPSILRIQQVVRGDSAAYFCASSTLGQGTDTQYFGPGTRLTVL.